This TCR beta chain originates from a study of blood T cell repertoires in COVID-19 (dated by TCRdb to the early 2020s). The study in broad terms: Samples from collaborators originated in the United States, Italy and Spain and spanned both the acute and convalescent phases of COVID-19. The material from the prospective study consisted of cDNA or gDNA derived from T cells, B-cell-depleted T cells, or PBMCs. The repertoires were released in a freely available public database meant as a resource for research on the immune response to SARS-CoV-2. The dataset comprised deeply sampled blood TCRbeta repertoires from subjects exposed to, actively infected with, or recovered from COVID-19. A de-identified subject ID, COVID-19 status, age in years and sex were almost always included in the sample metadata. Where HLA class I and class II types were available, the types were taken from metadata supplied by the sample provider, not from assay-based typing. The samples were drawn from two sources: the first 160 participants of the ongoing ImmuneRACE study, and 950 to 1,500 subjects contributed by 6 global collaborators. Overall study results and their limits: Clinical and demographic metadata were provided uncurated, with the amount varying by source and participant.

The V end loses 3 bases and the J end loses 1 base, and a stretch of 10 bases separates them. The CDR3 runs 14 amino acids, cysteine and phenylalanine included. The read is trimmed to its CDR3 DNA, 42 bases read in frame from base 1. CDR1 and CDR2 are read off the germline V gene as MNHNS and SASEGT. TCRbeta CDR3 regions were amplified from genomic DNA by means of the immunoSEQ Assay, a bias-controlled multiplex PCR. The authors' analysis ran thus. The number of nucleated cells in each sample was estimated from the amplification of reference gene primers within the assay. To quantify the absolute abundance of each unique TCRbeta CDR3 rearrangement, sequence reads were collapsed and filtered. For each sample, productive Simpson clonality was calculated as the square root of Simpson's diversity index across productive rearrangements. TCRdb limited this immuneACCESS table to in-frame rearrangements with V and J called. A share of clones is missing; checked studies link under half to unresolved V genes, and the rest is unexplained. V and J calls and clone size follow that table, whereas D and trimming were derived from the DNA. The sample table lists just over 150,000 clones, about 85% of them with a count of one. The ten largest clones add up to around 3.2% of the sample.

Each collaborating institution followed its own protocols to collect whole blood in K2EDTA tubes. Collaborator samples were shipped for TCRbeta analysis as frozen whole blood, isolated PBMCs, or DNA extracted from either sample type. With regard to this clone: No antigen is known for it. One base away there is no much larger clone; base qualities are not given.

The rearrangement joined TRBV6-1 to TRBJ2-7; D gene: possibly TRBD1, on 6 matching bases. Input material: peripheral blood. The TCR sequence derives from a human donor with acute or convalescent COVID-19. The donor label of this sample is uncertain. The nucleotide sequence reads TGTGCCAGCAGTGATACAGGGTATTCCTACGAGCAGTACTTC. Its coded protein is CASSDTGYSYEQYF.